This section outlines one T cell receptor (beta chain) sequence together with its context. Its antigen is undetermined. These data originate in a study of blood T cells in healthy people across ages. No fewer than 5 micrograms of total RNA were isolated from every sample. Next came a second PCR, run for about 6 to 11 cycles, which used a sample-barcoded 5' primer along with a J-beta primer mix. Through a template-switch adaptor with 12 random nucleotides, each cDNA molecule received a tag. One entry per CDR3 protein results from TCRdb running MiXCR on the 5' RACE reads. This table has about 800,000 distinct CDR3 sequences, around half appearing once. Study-wide results and caveats: A strong correlation was seen between TCR beta diversity and naive T cell percentage.

From germline, CDR1 is KGHSH and CDR2 LQKENI. The CDR3 contains 15 residues. V was cut by 2 bases and J by 4 bases, with 13 bases left in between. Sequencing used blood. The TCR sequence derives from a man at least 80 years old in good health. The chain carries TRBV18 and TRBJ2-3; D assignment may be TRBD1 or TRBD2 (5 bases each). The CDR3: CASSPTIQGADTQYF. CDR3 bases: TGTGCCAGCTCACCAACTATTCAGGGAGCAGATACGCAGTATTTT.